These T cell receptor beta chains were read from a single sample in a study of T cells after yellow fever vaccination. TCRdb redid the calling of the 5' RACE reads with MiXCR, one entry per CDR3 protein. The sample holds more than 350,000 distinct CDR3 sequences, approximately 10% seen once. Source: PBMCs, taken on the day of the first yellow fever vaccination. Every receptor here comes from a man younger than 35 who received the YFV17D yellow fever vaccine. Each CDR3 is given with its conserved first and last residue. The order of the fields is V gene, J gene, D gene, CDR3 length, clone size, CDR3 DNA, CDR3 protein. D genes are given only for firm matches. Where a row states a size, it is once, few, many or the class of an expanded clone; other rows omit it.

v_gene: TRBV20-1; j_gene: TRBJ2-5; d_gene: -; len: 13; abundance: few; CDR3nt: TGCAGTGCGAGGGACACAAACCAAGAGACCCAGTACTTC; CDR3aa: CSARDTNQETQYF
v_gene: TRBV10-3; j_gene: TRBJ2-6; d_gene: TRBD1; len: 16; abundance: few; CDR3nt: TGTGCCATCAGCCCGGGACAGGGATCTGGGGCCAACGTCCTGACTTTC; CDR3aa: CAISPGQGSGANVLTF
v_gene: TRBV9; j_gene: TRBJ1-6; d_gene: -; len: 14; abundance: -; CDR3nt: TGTGCCAGCAGCGTAGCGAGCAAAAGGGCACCCCTCCACTTT; CDR3aa: CASSVASKRAPLHF
v_gene: TRBV4-3; j_gene: TRBJ2-2; d_gene: -; len: 15; abundance: many; CDR3nt: TGCGCCAGCAGCCAAGCAGCGAGGAACACCGGGGAGCTGTTTTTT; CDR3aa: CASSQAARNTGELFF
v_gene: TRBV19; j_gene: TRBJ2-3; d_gene: TRBD1; len: 16; abundance: -; CDR3nt: TGTGCCAGTAGTCCCAGGACAGGGGGCCTCACAGATACGCAGTATTTT; CDR3aa: CASSPRTGGLTDTQYF
v_gene: TRBV12-3/TRBV12-4; j_gene: TRBJ2-6; d_gene: -; len: 16; abundance: few; CDR3nt: TGTGCCAGCAGTTCCCCTACAACAGCTGGGGCCAACGTCCTGACTTTC; CDR3aa: CASSSPTTAGANVLTF
v_gene: TRBV4-1; j_gene: TRBJ2-1; d_gene: -; len: 14; abundance: few; CDR3nt: TGCGCCAGCAGCCACGGGCCGGATTACAATGAGCAGTTCTTC; CDR3aa: CASSHGPDYNEQFF
v_gene: TRBV4-2; j_gene: TRBJ2-5; d_gene: -; len: 13; abundance: -; CDR3nt: TGTGCCAGCAGCCAAGGGGGGGCAGAGACCCAGTACTTC; CDR3aa: CASSQGGAETQYF
v_gene: TRBV29-1; j_gene: TRBJ2-2; d_gene: TRBD2; len: 14; abundance: few; CDR3nt: TGCAGCGTTGACAGCGGGGCTAACACCGGGGAGCTGTTTTTT; CDR3aa: CSVDSGANTGELFF
v_gene: TRBV29-1; j_gene: TRBJ1-1; d_gene: -; len: 12; abundance: few; CDR3nt: TGCAGCGCCGTGAGGGGAGGAACTGAAGCTTTCTTT; CDR3aa: CSAVRGGTEAFF
v_gene: TRBV5-5; j_gene: TRBJ2-1; d_gene: -; len: 15; abundance: few; CDR3nt: TGTGCCAGCAGCTCCCTAGTTGGGGGGCGTAATGAGCAGTTCTTC; CDR3aa: CASSSLVGGRNEQFF
v_gene: TRBV4-1; j_gene: TRBJ2-2; d_gene: -; len: 15; abundance: -; CDR3nt: TGCGCCAGCAGCCAGCAACTAGCGAACACCGGGGAGCTGTTTTTT; CDR3aa: CASSQQLANTGELFF
v_gene: TRBV4-3; j_gene: TRBJ2-3; d_gene: -; len: 15; abundance: few; CDR3nt: TGCGCCAGCAGCCAAGATGCCTCAGGCGGCGATACGCAGTATTTT; CDR3aa: CASSQDASGGDTQYF
v_gene: TRBV11-1; j_gene: TRBJ2-3; d_gene: -; len: 18; abundance: few; CDR3nt: TGTGCCAGCAGCCGAAACTGGCGCGGGCGGTCTAGCACAGATACGCAGTATTTT; CDR3aa: CASSRNWRGRSSTDTQYF
v_gene: TRBV4-3; j_gene: TRBJ2-1; d_gene: -; len: 16; abundance: few; CDR3nt: TGCGCCAGCAGCCAAGTTTCGGGACCCGACTACAATGAGCAGTTCTTC; CDR3aa: CASSQVSGPDYNEQFF
v_gene: TRBV4-1; j_gene: TRBJ1-2; d_gene: TRBD1; len: 16; abundance: once; CDR3nt: TGCGCCAGCAGCCACCCCACAGGGGGAGTTTTCTATGGCTACACCTTC; CDR3aa: CASSHPTGGVFYGYTF
v_gene: TRBV19; j_gene: TRBJ2-7; d_gene: -; len: 11; abundance: few; CDR3nt: TGTGCCGCCGGGGATACCTACGAGCAGTACTTC; CDR3aa: CAAGDTYEQYF
v_gene: TRBV5-5; j_gene: TRBJ2-6; d_gene: -; len: 17; abundance: few; CDR3nt: TGTGCCAGCAGGGCCGGGACAAAACACTCTGGGGCCAACGTCCTGACTTTC; CDR3aa: CASRAGTKHSGANVLTF
v_gene: TRBV24-1; j_gene: TRBJ1-5; d_gene: -; len: 17; abundance: few; CDR3nt: TGTGCCACCAGTGATTCGAAATCCGGGACGCCCAATCAGCCCCAGCATTTT; CDR3aa: CATSDSKSGTPNQPQHF
v_gene: TRBV4-3; j_gene: TRBJ2-1; d_gene: TRBD1; len: 15; abundance: -; CDR3nt: TGCGCCAGCAGCCAAACAGGGGACGGGTACAATGAGCAGTTCTTC; CDR3aa: CASSQTGDGYNEQFF
v_gene: TRBV7-9; j_gene: TRBJ1-2; d_gene: -; len: 14; abundance: few; CDR3nt: TGTGCCAGCAGCCCCTCTAACAGGGTCTATGGCTACACCTTC; CDR3aa: CASSPSNRVYGYTF
v_gene: TRBV13; j_gene: TRBJ2-3; d_gene: -; len: 12; abundance: few; CDR3nt: TGTGCCAGCAGCCCGGGAGACGATACGCAGTATTTT; CDR3aa: CASSPGDDTQYF
v_gene: TRBV7-2; j_gene: TRBJ1-5; d_gene: -; len: 15; abundance: -; CDR3nt: TGTGCCAGCAGCTTAGTGGTGAATAGCAATCAGCCCCAGCATTTT; CDR3aa: CASSLVVNSNQPQHF
v_gene: TRBV12-3/TRBV12-4; j_gene: TRBJ2-7; d_gene: -; len: 14; abundance: -; CDR3nt: TGTGCCAGCAGTGCCGGGACCCTTACCTACGAGCAGTACTTC; CDR3aa: CASSAGTLTYEQYF
v_gene: TRBV5-1; j_gene: TRBJ2-7; d_gene: TRBD1; len: 14; abundance: few; CDR3nt: TGCGCCAGCAGCTGGACCGGGACAGGGGACCAGCAGTACTTC; CDR3aa: CASSWTGTGDQQYF
v_gene: TRBV2; j_gene: TRBJ1-1; d_gene: -; len: 12; abundance: few; CDR3nt: TGTGCCAGCAGCGGATGGGACACTGAAGCTTTCTTT; CDR3aa: CASSGWDTEAFF
v_gene: TRBV7-9; j_gene: TRBJ1-2; d_gene: TRBD1; len: 13; abundance: few; CDR3nt: TGTGCCAGCAGCTCCAACAGGGGCTTGGGCTACACCTTC; CDR3aa: CASSSNRGLGYTF
v_gene: TRBV9; j_gene: TRBJ2-2; d_gene: TRBD2; len: 15; abundance: few; CDR3nt: TGTGCCAGCAGTCCTAGCGGGGGGGCCATCGGGGAGCTGTTTTTT; CDR3aa: CASSPSGGAIGELFF
v_gene: TRBV20-1; j_gene: TRBJ2-6; d_gene: TRBD1; len: 15; abundance: few; CDR3nt: TGCAGTGCCACCGGGACAGCGGTCGGGGCCAACGTCCTGACTTTC; CDR3aa: CSATGTAVGANVLTF
v_gene: TRBV7-9; j_gene: TRBJ2-7; d_gene: TRBD1; len: 14; abundance: many; CDR3nt: TGTGCCAGCAGCAGAGACAGGGTTGGAGACGAGCAGTACTTC; CDR3aa: CASSRDRVGDEQYF
v_gene: TRBV11-1; j_gene: TRBJ2-1; d_gene: TRBD2; len: 19; abundance: -; CDR3nt: TGTGCCAGCAGCCGCGGACTAGCGGGGGGCACTAGCTCCTACAATGAGCAGTTCTTC; CDR3aa: CASSRGLAGGTSSYNEQFF
v_gene: TRBV5-1; j_gene: TRBJ2-7; d_gene: TRBD1; len: 15; abundance: few; CDR3nt: TGCGCCAGCAGCTTGGGGGGACAGGGTGCCCACGAGCAGTACTTC; CDR3aa: CASSLGGQGAHEQYF
v_gene: TRBV9; j_gene: TRBJ2-5; d_gene: TRBD2; len: 18; abundance: few; CDR3nt: TGTGCCAGCAGCCTCTCGGCGGGGGTAGCGGGGGTCCTAGAGACCCAGTACTTC; CDR3aa: CASSLSAGVAGVLETQYF
v_gene: TRBV23-1; j_gene: TRBJ2-7; d_gene: -; len: 17; abundance: -; CDR3nt: TGCGCCAGCAGTCAATTTACTGGGCCGGGTGAGACCTACGAGCAGTACTTC; CDR3aa: CASSQFTGPGETYEQYF
v_gene: TRBV7-9; j_gene: TRBJ2-1; d_gene: -; len: 14; abundance: few; CDR3nt: TGTGCCATCTTACAGCCCTTGGCGAACAATGAGCAGTTCTTC; CDR3aa: CAILQPLANNEQFF
v_gene: TRBV28; j_gene: TRBJ1-2; d_gene: -; len: 11; abundance: few; CDR3nt: TGTGCCAGCAGCCGGGAGGACGGCTACACCTTC; CDR3aa: CASSREDGYTF
v_gene: TRBV7-9; j_gene: TRBJ2-1; d_gene: -; len: 14; abundance: -; CDR3nt: TGTGCCAGCAGCTTAGCGCATAGTCCGGATGAGCAGTTCTTC; CDR3aa: CASSLAHSPDEQFF
v_gene: TRBV4-2; j_gene: TRBJ2-1; d_gene: -; len: 16; abundance: few; CDR3nt: TGTGCCAGCAGCCAGAGGGGGGGGACGTCCTACAATGAGCAGTTCTTC; CDR3aa: CASSQRGGTSYNEQFF